This T cell receptor beta chain emerged from a study of blood T cell repertoires in COVID-19 (TCRdb year 2020). Concerning the study at large: Collaborator samples came from the United States, Italy and Spain and covered acute and convalescent phases of COVID-19. Samples came from the ongoing ImmuneRACE study (first 160 participants) plus 1,254 subjects from 6 global collaborators. Nearly every sample came with metadata listing a de-identified subject ID, COVID-19 status, age in years and sex. The material from the prospective study consisted of cDNA or gDNA derived from T cells, B-cell-depleted T cells, or PBMCs. Where HLA class I and class II types were available, the types were taken from metadata supplied by the sample provider, not from assay-based typing. The repertoires were made available in a free public database intended to serve as a resource for research on the immune response to SARS-CoV-2. The dataset comprised deeply sampled blood TCRbeta repertoires from subjects exposed to, actively infected with, or recovered from COVID-19. Findings and caveats that apply to the study as a whole: The quantity of clinical and demographic metadata differed by source and by participant and was supplied without curation.

About this clone: It has no known antigen specificity. Base qualities are not recorded, but no much larger clone differs from it by a single base.

The V and J ends are trimmed by 4 bases and 5 bases, leaving 19 bases between them. The CDR3 measures 16 amino acids from cysteine to phenylalanine. The retained sequence is limited to the CDR3, 48 bases, with the frame set at the first base. CDR1 and CDR2, per the germline V gene (reference sequence), are SGHNT and YYREEE. Collaborating institutions collected whole blood in K2EDTA tubes following their own protocols. For TCRbeta analysis, collaborator samples were shipped as frozen whole blood, as isolated PBMCs, or as DNA extracted from either sample type. TCRbeta CDR3 regions were amplified from genomic DNA using the immunoSEQ Assay, a bias-controlled multiplex PCR. The authors' pipeline ran thus. Within the assay, amplification of reference gene primers was used to estimate how many nucleated cells each sample contained. To quantify the absolute abundance of each unique TCRbeta CDR3 rearrangement, sequence reads were collapsed and filtered. For each sample, productive Simpson clonality was calculated as the square root of Simpson's diversity index over productive rearrangements. Entries here come from immuneACCESS through TCRdb and include only in-frame sequences with V and J called. Some clones fail to appear in such tables; in the studies checked, an unresolved V gene covers under half of the shortfall, and the cause of the remainder is unknown. V, J and clone size reflect that table, while D and trimming were determined from the DNA. This sample is represented by tens of thousands of clones; roughly 82% of them were singletons. Roughly a sixth of the sample belongs to the ten largest clones.

The sequence derives from an elderly man with active COVID-19. Rearrangement joined TRBV5-4 to TRBJ2-1; the D gene is perhaps TRBD2, on 7 matching bases. The sample taken for sequencing was peripheral blood. The CDR3 is CASSTGGGRFDNEQFF. The nucleotide sequence reads as follows: TGTGCCAGCAGCACGGGGGGCGGGAGATTCGACAATGAGCAGTTCTTC.